This entry features one TCR beta chain sequence. Its antigen is not known. Sequencing used immunoSEQ multiplex PCR; TCRdb keeps in-frame clones, though not all of them. The repertoire holds about 70,000 clones, more than 75% seen once, with under 7.5% in the top ten. The sample belongs to a study of OX40 agonist ivuxolimab in advanced cancers. About the study: Those enrolled were approximately 87% male, with a mean age of approximately 60 years and ages from 23 to 79. Whole-study results and caveats: Mean expanded clone counts were higher in CD8+ than CD4+ T cells.

The source material was CD4+ or CD8+ T cells sorted from blood, sampled in a trial of the OX40 agonist ivuxolimab. This clonotype originated in an adult with an advanced solid tumor such as melanoma, head and neck, liver or kidney cancer.

This CDR3 reads CASSLGNPNYGYTF. The CDR3 coding sequence is TGTGCCAGCAGCTTAGGAAACCCTAACTATGGCTACACCTTC. The rearrangement links TRBV7-8 to TRBJ1-2; no clear D gene. Deletions cut 1 base from V and 0 bases from J, with 6 bases between. The CDR3 is 14 residues long. Germline lookup yields CDR1 SGHVS and CDR2 FQNEAQ.